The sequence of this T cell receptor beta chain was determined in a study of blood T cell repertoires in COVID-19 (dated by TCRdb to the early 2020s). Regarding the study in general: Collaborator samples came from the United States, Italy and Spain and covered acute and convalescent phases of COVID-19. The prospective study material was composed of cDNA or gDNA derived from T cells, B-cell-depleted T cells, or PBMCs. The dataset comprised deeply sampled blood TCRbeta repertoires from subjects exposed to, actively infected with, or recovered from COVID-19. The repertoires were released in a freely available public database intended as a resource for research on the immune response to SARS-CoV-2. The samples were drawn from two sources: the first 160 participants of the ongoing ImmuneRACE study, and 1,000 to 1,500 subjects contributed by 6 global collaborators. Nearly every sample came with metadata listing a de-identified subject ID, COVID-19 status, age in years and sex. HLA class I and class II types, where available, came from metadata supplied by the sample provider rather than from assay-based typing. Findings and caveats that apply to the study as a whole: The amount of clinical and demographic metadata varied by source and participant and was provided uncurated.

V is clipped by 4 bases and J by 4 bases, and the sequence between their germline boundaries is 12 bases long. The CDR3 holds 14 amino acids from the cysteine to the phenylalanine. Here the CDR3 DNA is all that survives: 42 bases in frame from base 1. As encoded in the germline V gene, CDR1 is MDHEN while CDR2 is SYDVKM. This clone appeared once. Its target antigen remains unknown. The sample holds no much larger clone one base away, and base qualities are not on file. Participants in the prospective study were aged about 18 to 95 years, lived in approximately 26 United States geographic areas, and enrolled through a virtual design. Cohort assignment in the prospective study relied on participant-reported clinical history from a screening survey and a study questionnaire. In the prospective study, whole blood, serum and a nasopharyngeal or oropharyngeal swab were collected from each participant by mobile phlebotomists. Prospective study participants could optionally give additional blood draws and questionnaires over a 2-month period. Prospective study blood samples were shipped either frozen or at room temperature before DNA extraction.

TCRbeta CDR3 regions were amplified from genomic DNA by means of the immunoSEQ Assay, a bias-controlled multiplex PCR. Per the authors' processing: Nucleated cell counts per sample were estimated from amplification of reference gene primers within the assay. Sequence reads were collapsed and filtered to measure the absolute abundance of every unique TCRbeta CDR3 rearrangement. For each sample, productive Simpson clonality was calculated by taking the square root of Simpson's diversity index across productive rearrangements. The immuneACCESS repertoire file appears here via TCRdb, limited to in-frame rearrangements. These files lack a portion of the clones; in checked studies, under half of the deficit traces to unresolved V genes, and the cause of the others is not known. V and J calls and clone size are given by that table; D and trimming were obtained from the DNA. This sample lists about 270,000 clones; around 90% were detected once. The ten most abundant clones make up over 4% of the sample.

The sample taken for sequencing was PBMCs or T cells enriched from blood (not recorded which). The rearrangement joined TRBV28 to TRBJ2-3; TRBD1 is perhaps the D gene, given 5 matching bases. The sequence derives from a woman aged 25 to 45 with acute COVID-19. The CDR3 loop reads CASSYQIGADTQYF. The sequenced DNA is TGTGCCAGCAGTTACCAGATAGGGGCAGATACGCAGTATTTT.